The entry below describes one T cell receptor beta chain. The repertoire was sequenced with immunoSEQ multiplex PCR; TCRdb's copy has only in-frame clones and lacks some. This sample contains around 190,000 clones. These data originate in a study of control samples from healthy donors and cancer patients. The CDR3 is made up of 14 amino acids. Germline V lookup: CDR1 MNHEY, CDR2 SVGAGI. Trimming shortened V by 4 bases and J by 10 bases, and 18 bases separated the two germline ends. The chain joins TRBV6-5 to TRBJ2-3; D tentatively reads TRBD1 or TRBD2 (5 bases each). The specimen was blood. This TCR derives from a woman aged 25 to 45 in good health. The CDR3 region is CASSLTLGTPAQYF. The DNA of the CDR3 is TGTGCCAGCAGTTTAACTCTCGGGACGCCGGCGCAGTATTTT.